The 8 T cell receptor beta chains given below trace back to one sample, sequenced in a study of blood T cell repertoires in COVID-19. Using immunoSEQ multiplex PCR, the repertoire was profiled, and TCRdb retains in-frame clones only, with some absent. The sample includes 250,000 or so clones, about 82% of them seen just once. Sequences were obtained from PBMCs or T cells enriched from blood (not recorded which). The origin of the receptors is a woman between 45 and 65 years old who had recovered from COVID-19.

V gene TRBV28 combines with J gene TRBJ1-2; TRBD1 matches at 11 bases. The CDR3 loop spans 15 amino acids. The V gene's germline CDR1 is MDHEN and CDR2 SYDVKM. V was clipped by 6 bases and J by 7 bases; unmatched bases: 10. As DNA, the CDR3 is TGTGCCAGCAGGTCTACGGACAGGGGGCGTGGTGGCTACACCTTC. Amino acid sequence: CASRSTDRGRGGYTF.

This chain uses TRBV6-2 or TRBV6-3 with TRBJ1-5; TRBD1 might be the D (6 bases). CDR1 MNHEY and CDR2 SVGEGT come from the germline V gene. The V end lost 2 bases, the J end lost 4 bases, and 9 bases lay between the germline ends. The CDR3 runs to 14 residues. CDR3 sequence reads: CASSYRGYNQPQHF. In DNA form, the CDR3 reads TGTGCCAGCAGTTACAGGGGGTATAATCAGCCCCAGCATTTT.

The chain has TRBV28 and TRBJ1-4; D gene unclear. The length of the CDR3 is 15 residues. Germline CDR1 MDHEN, CDR2 SYDVKM. The V and J ends lost 6 bases and 2 bases respectively, with 13 bases between them. For the CDR3, the DNA is TGTGCCAGCAGCTCCTCCCGGTCGACTAATGAAAAACTGTTTTTT. Its translation is CASSSSRSTNEKLFF.

The genes are TRBV19 and TRBJ2-1; D perhaps matches TRBD2 (6 bases). The CDR3 loop spans 14 amino acids. V shed 6 bases and J shed 2 bases, with 11 bases lying between them. Germline V lookup: CDR1 LNHDA, CDR2 SQIVND (reference sequence). The CDR3, as DNA: TGTGCCAGTAGAGGCGGGACCCCCTACAATGAGCAGTTCTTC. Its translation: CASRGGTPYNEQFF.

The chain has TRBV28 and TRBJ1-5, with 8 bases aligning to TRBD1. J gave up 2 bases and V 6 bases, and 6 bases lay outside the gene matches. The CDR3 sequence is 15 residues long. Germline V lookup: CDR1 MDHEN, CDR2 SYDVKM. The CDR3 sequence is CASRTGGWGNQPQHF. CDR3 coding DNA: TGTGCCAGCAGAACAGGGGGATGGGGCAATCAGCCCCAGCATTTT.

The chain is built from TRBV5-1 and TRBJ2-7; the D gene is possibly TRBD2 (5 bases). V was clipped by 0 bases and J by 4 bases, with 11 bases between them. The germline CDR1 and CDR2 sequences are SGHRS and YFSETQ. CDR3 size: 14 residues. DNA of the CDR3: TGCGCCAGCAGCTTGGCAGTCGGGGTTTACGAGCAGTACTTC. Encoded protein: CASSLAVGVYEQYF.

V is TRBV4-1 and J is TRBJ1-4, with TRBD1 matching 7 bases. The CDR3 length is 15 residues. Per germline, CDR1 MGHRA and CDR2 YSYEKL. V shed 3 bases, J shed 5 bases, and the junction held 6 bases outside the gene matches. The CDR3 DNA sequence: TGCGCCAGCAGCCAGGAGGGACAGCCGAATGAAAAACTGTTTTTT. Protein: CASSQEGQPNEKLFF.

This clone was counted between two and nine times. The V and J genes are TRBV7-2 and TRBJ1-3; a weak D match, TRBD1 (5 bases). V dropped 5 bases and J dropped 8 bases, with 16 bases sitting between them. CDR1 SGHTA and CDR2 FQGNSA come from the germline V gene. This CDR3 has 14 amino acids. CDR3 nucleotides: TGTGCCAGCAGCACCGCAGGGCGTTCGGACACCATATATTTT. As protein: CASSTAGRSDTIYF.